One sample yielded the 4 T cell receptor beta chains listed below, sequenced in a study of T cell therapy after organ transplantation. Regarding time point: 20-29 weeks after completion of therapy. These receptors' targets are unknown. TCRdb's table, derived via immunoSEQ multiplex PCR, lists solely in-frame clones and lacks some. The table lists tens of thousands of clones, about four fifths of them singletons, with about 35% in the top ten. This material consisted of CD8+ T cells from blood, taken after autologous CMV-specific T cell therapy. The receptor source for this set is a human patient who had received a solid organ transplant and had CMV disease. Part of the T cell pool may stem from the graft donor.

This clone was counted only a few times. V usage is TRBV9 and J usage is TRBJ1-1; 8 nucleotides align to TRBD1. The CDR3 is 14 amino acids. V shed 4 bases, J shed 4 bases, and the junction held 6 bases outside the gene matches. CDR1 is SGDLS and CDR2 is YYNGEE in the germline V gene. The CDR3 protein is CASSTWTGTTEAFF. DNA for the CDR3: TGTGCCAGCAGCACGTGGACAGGGACCACTGAAGCTTTCTTT.

The rearrangement uses TRBV21-1 and TRBJ2-7; TRBD1, the table's D call, lacks a check against the DNA. TRBV21-1 is labeled a pseudogene. The CDR3 has 20 residues. CDR3 coding DNA: TGTGCCAGCAGCAAAATTTGCCCAAGGCAGGCCGACCCTACTGTCGTCGAGCAGTACTTC. It is translated as CASSKICPRQADPTVVEQYF.

This chain connects TRBV6-5 to TRBJ2-7; D is uncertain. Per germline, CDR1 MNHEY and CDR2 SVGAGI. The V end lost 4 bases, the J end lost 0 bases, and 16 bases lay between the germline ends. This CDR3 comprises 16 residues. CDR3 nucleotides: TGTGCCAGCAGTTTGAGTCGTGACTCAACCTCCTACGAGCAGTACTTC. Translation: CASSLSRDSTSYEQYF.

This clone was picked up one time. This chain joins TRBV4-3 and TRBJ2-3, with a tentative D call TRBD1 (6 bases). Looked up from germline, CDR1 is LGHNA and CDR2 is YSLEER. The V and J ends lost 0 bases and 7 bases respectively, with 11 bases between them. The length of the CDR3 is 14 residues. CDR3 region: CASSQETGTHTQYF. The CDR3 DNA reads as TGCGCCAGCAGCCAAGAAACAGGGACACATACGCAGTATTTT.